The 8 T cell receptor beta chains given below trace back to one sample, sequenced in a study of blood T cell repertoires in COVID-19. Data came from immunoSEQ multiplex PCR; TCRdb stores just in-frame clones and leaves some out. The sample gives roughly 250,000 clones, around 88% of which show up once; roughly 1.2% is in the top ten. The sequenced material came from PBMCs or T cells enriched from blood (not recorded which). Every receptor here comes from a woman aged 40 to 50 with acute COVID-19.

This clone was counted once. J is TRBJ2-5 and V is TRBV5-6; TRBD2 agrees at 7 bases. V lost 3 bases, J lost 5 bases, and 10 bases stayed unmatched. The CDR3 covers 15 residues. In germline, CDR1 is SGHDT, CDR2 YYEEEE. The CDR3 coding sequence is TGTGCCAGCAGCTCACAAGGTTGGGGGGGGGAGACCCAGTACTTC. It is translated as CASSSQGWGGETQYF. Full variable domain (remainder filled in from reference TRBV5-6 and TRBJ2-5): DAGVTQSPTHLIKTRGQQVTLRCSPKSGHDTVSWYQQALGQGPQFIFQYYEEEERQRGNFPDRFSGHQFPNYSSELNVNALLLGDSALYLCASSSQGWGGETQYFGPGTRLLVL.

The gene calls are TRBV5-8 and TRBJ1-4, with D possibly TRBD1 on 6 matching bases. From germline, CDR1 is SGHTS and CDR2 YDEGEE. V was shortened by 0 bases and J by 4 bases, with 13 bases between the two germline ends. The CDR3 sequence is 16 residues long. Here the CDR3 reads CASSLEFTGSNEKLFF. The DNA for the CDR3 is TGTGCCAGCAGCTTGGAATTTACAGGGAGTAATGAAAAACTGTTTTTT.

The chain combines TRBV9 with TRBJ2-1; TRBD2 is a possible D gene (6 bases). Trimming pared 2 bases from V and 5 bases from J, leaving 20 bases between. Germline V lookup: CDR1 SGDLS, CDR2 YYNGEE. The CDR3 covers 17 residues. CDR3 nucleotides: TGTGCCAGCAGCGTTAACTCCCGCCGGGGGACCAACAATGAGCAGTTCTTC. Residues: CASSVNSRRGTNNEQFF.

The V and J genes are TRBV21-1 and TRBJ2-7; the listed D gene, TRBD2, was not tested against the DNA. TRBV21-1 is a pseudogene segment. CDR3 length: 20 amino acids. DNA for the CDR3: TGTGCCAGCAGCAAAGTGGGCCCGTCTAGCGGGATGCTCCCGGACTACGAGCAGTACTTC. It codes for CASSKVGPSSGMLPDYEQYF.

This sequence joins TRBV2 and TRBJ1-1; perhaps TRBD1 as D (6 bases). V was clipped by 11 bases and J by 8 bases, with 21 bases between them. Germline V CDR1 and CDR2: SNHLY, FYNNEI. The CDR3 extends over 13 amino acids. DNA of the CDR3: TGTGCCGAAACGGGACAAACCCCCGGAGAAGCTTTCTTT. The encoded protein is CAETGQTPGEAFF.

The chain has TRBV19 and TRBJ2-3; TRBD1 matches at 8 bases. The CDR3 is made up of 15 amino acids. Losses at the gene ends were 3 bases for V and 10 bases for J; bases not matched to a gene: 12. Germline V CDR1 and CDR2: LNHDA, SQIVND (reference sequence). Here the CDR3 DNA reads TGTGCCAGTAGTATCCAGGACAGGGACTTGGCGGCGCAGTATTTT. It specifies CASSIQDRDLAAQYF.

The CDR3 region has the DNA TGTGCCAGCAGCTTAGTATTGTCGAACACTGAAGCTTTCTTT. As protein: CASSLVLSNTEAFF. The chain is built from TRBV7-9 and TRBJ1-1; D is unclear. Trimming cost V 1 base and J 1 base, with 7 bases left between them. Germline assignment: CDR1 SEHNR and CDR2 FQNEAQ (reference sequence). The CDR3 has 14 amino acids.

This clone was observed a few times. This chain joins TRBV10-3 and TRBJ2-5, with 8 nucleotides matching TRBD1. Germline V lookup: CDR1 ENHRY, CDR2 SYGVKD. The CDR3 spans 16 residues. Trimming cost V 6 bases and J 2 bases; bases outside gene matches: 11. The CDR3 spells CAIRGAGTGPQETQYF. The CDR3 DNA reads as TGTGCCATCAGGGGAGCCGGGACAGGACCTCAAGAGACCCAGTACTTC.